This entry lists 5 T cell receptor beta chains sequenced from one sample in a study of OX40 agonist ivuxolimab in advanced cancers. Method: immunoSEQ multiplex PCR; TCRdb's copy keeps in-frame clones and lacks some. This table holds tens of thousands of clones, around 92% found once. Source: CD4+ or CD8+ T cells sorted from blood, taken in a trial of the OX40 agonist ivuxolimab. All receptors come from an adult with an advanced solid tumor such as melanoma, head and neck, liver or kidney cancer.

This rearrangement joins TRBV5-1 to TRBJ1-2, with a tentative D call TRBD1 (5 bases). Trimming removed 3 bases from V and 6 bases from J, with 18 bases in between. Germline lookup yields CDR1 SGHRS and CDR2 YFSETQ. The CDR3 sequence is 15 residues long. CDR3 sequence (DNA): TGCGCCAGCAGCTCGTCCTATGGGGCGGTGGATGGCTACACCTTC. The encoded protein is CASSSSYGAVDGYTF.

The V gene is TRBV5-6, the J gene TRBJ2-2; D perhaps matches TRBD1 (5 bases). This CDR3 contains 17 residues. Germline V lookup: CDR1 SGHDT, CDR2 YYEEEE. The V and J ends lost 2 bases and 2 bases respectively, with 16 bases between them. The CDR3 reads CASSLPQGTKNTGELFF. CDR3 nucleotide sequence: TGTGCCAGCAGCTTACCTCAGGGCACCAAAAACACCGGGGAGCTGTTTTTT. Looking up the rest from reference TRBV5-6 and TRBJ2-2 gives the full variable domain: DAGVTQSPTHLIKTRGQQVTLRCSPKSGHDTVSWYQQALGQGPQFIFQYYEEEERQRGNFPDRFSGHQFPNYSSELNVNALLLGDSALYLCASSLPQGTKNTGELFFGEGSRLTVL.

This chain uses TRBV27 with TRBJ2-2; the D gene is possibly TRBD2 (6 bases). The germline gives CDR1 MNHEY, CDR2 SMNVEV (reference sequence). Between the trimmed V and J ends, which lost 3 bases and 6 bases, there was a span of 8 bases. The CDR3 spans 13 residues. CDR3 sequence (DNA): TGTGCCAGCAGTTTTACGGGGGCCGGGGAGCTGTTTTTT. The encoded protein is CASSFTGAGELFF.

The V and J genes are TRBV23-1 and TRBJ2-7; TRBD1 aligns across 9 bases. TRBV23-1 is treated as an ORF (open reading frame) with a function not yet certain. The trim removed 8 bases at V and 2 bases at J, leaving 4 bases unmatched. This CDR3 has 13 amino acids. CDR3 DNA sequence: TGCGCCAGCTTGAGACAGGGGGCCTACGAGCAGTACTTC. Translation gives CASLRQGAYEQYF.

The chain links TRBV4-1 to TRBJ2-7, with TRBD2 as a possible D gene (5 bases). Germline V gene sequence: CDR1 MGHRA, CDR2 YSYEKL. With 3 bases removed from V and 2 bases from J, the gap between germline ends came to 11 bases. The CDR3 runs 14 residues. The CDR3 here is CASSQIPGTYEQYF. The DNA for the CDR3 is TGCGCCAGCAGCCAGATCCCGGGGACCTACGAGCAGTACTTC.